The 3 T cell receptor beta chains presented below share a single source sample, sequenced in a study of T-cell reconstitution after alpha-beta-depleted transplantation in children. Unique molecular identifiers featured in how the TCRbeta library was prepared. TCRdb used MiXCR to reprocess the PCR reads, holding one entry per CDR3 protein. The sample lists approximately 640,000 distinct CDR3 sequences, approximately 17% occurring once. The sequences come from PBMCs from the stem cell graft donor, collected from the stem cell graft. These TCRs come from a human donor who donated a stem cell graft to a child with acute myeloid leukemia.

In its sample, this clonotype was seen many times. V and J are TRBV20-1 and TRBJ2-7; no clear D. CDR1 is DFQATT and CDR2 is SNEGSKA in the germline V gene (reference sequence). This CDR3 has 12 amino acids. V dropped 0 bases and J dropped 3 bases, with 6 bases sitting between them. CDR3 sequence (DNA): TGCAGTGCTAGAGATGACAACTACGAGCAGTACTTC. Translated, it gives CSARDDNYEQYF.

This chain links TRBV7-9 with TRBJ1-1, with a tentative D call TRBD1 (5 bases). The CDR3 has 15 amino acids. Deletions cut 2 bases from V and 1 base from J, with 11 bases between. Germline loops: CDR1 SEHNR, CDR2 FQNEAQ (reference sequence). The CDR3 sequence: CASSLYQGWNTEAFF. The CDR3 coding sequence is TGTGCCAGCAGCTTATACCAGGGATGGAACACTGAAGCTTTCTTT. Full variable domain (remainder filled in from reference TRBV7-9 and TRBJ1-1): DTGVSQNPRHKITKRGQNVTFRCDPISEHNRLYWYRQTLGQGPEFLTYFQNEAQLEKSRLLSDRFSAERPKGSFSTLEIQRTEQGDSAMYLCASSLYQGWNTEAFFGQGTRLTVV.

The chain has TRBV15 and TRBJ1-2; TRBD1 matches 7 bases. The trim removed 3 bases at V and 1 base at J, leaving 5 bases unmatched. Germline CDR1 and CDR2: LNHNV and YYDKDF (reference sequence). This CDR3 is 15 amino acids long. For the CDR3, the DNA is TGTGCCACCAGCAGCGCCCAGGGGGTTAACTATGGCTACACCTTC. The encoded protein is CATSSAQGVNYGYTF.